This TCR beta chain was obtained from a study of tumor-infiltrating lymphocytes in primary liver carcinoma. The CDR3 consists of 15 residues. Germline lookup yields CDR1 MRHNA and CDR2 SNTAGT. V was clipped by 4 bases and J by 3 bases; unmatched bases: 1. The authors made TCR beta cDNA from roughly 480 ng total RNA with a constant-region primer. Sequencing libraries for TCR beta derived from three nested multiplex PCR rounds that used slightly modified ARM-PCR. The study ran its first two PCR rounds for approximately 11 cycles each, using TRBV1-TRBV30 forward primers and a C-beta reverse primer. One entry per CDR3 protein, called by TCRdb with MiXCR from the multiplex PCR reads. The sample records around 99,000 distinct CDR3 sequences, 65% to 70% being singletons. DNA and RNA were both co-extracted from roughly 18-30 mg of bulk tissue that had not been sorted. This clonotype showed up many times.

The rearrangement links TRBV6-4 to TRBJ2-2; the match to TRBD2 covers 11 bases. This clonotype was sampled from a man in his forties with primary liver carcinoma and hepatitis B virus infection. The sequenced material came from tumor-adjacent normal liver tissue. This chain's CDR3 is CASSVLAGDTGELFF. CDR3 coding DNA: TGTGCCAGCAGTGTACTAGCGGGAGACACCGGGGAGCTGTTTTTT.